A selection of T cell receptor beta chains follows, all from one sample in a study of Ad26.COV2.S vaccination and SARS-CoV-2 variants. This table comes from immunoSEQ multiplex PCR, and its TCRdb copy is limited to in-frame clones, with some not included. This table has 440,000 or so clones, about 89% appearing once. Sequences were derived from peripheral blood, sampled in a trial of Ad26.COV2.S vaccine versus placebo. These receptors were collected from a person between 18 and 60 years old who received the Ad26.COV2.S COVID-19 vaccine or a placebo. CDR3s include the opening cysteine and the closing phenylalanine or tryptophan. Fields, in order: J gene, D gene, V gene, clone size, CDR3 DNA, CDR3 protein. The D gene is left open where the match is weak. Part of the rows lack a size; the others show once, few, many or a class for expanded clones.

>TRBJ2-7|-|TRBV27|-
TGTGCCAGCAGCTCCGGGACCCTCTACGAGCAGTACTTC
CASSSGTLYEQYF
>TRBJ2-1|TRBD2|TRBV7-3|-
TGTGCCAGCAGCCGTAGCGGGGGACCTAACAATGAGCAGTTCTTC
CASSRSGGPNNEQFF
>TRBJ1-1|TRBD1|TRBV15|-
TGTGCCACCAGCCCCCACCGGGACAGCGGCGACACTGAAGCTTTCTTT
CATSPHRDSGDTEAFF
>TRBJ2-2|-|TRBV18|once
TGTGCCAGCTCACCGGCGAACACCGGGGAGCTGTTTTTT
CASSPANTGELFF
>TRBJ1-1|TRBD1|TRBV5-4|-
TGTGCCAGCAGCCCCCAAACAGGGGGGCTAAACACTGAAGCTTTCTTT
CASSPQTGGLNTEAFF
>TRBJ1-2|-|TRBV7-8|-
TGTGCCAGCAGCTTAGTAGGGGCGGGCTATGGCTACACCTTC
CASSLVGAGYGYTF
>TRBJ1-1|-|TRBV2|-
TGTGCCAGCAGTGAAGGGGGGGGGAGAATCACTGAAGCTTTCTTT
CASSEGGGRITEAFF
>TRBJ2-2|TRBD2|TRBV5-1|-
TGCGCCAGCAGCTTGGGACTAGCGGGGACCGGGGAGCTGTTTTTT
CASSLGLAGTGELFF
>TRBJ1-1|-|TRBV24-1|-
TGTGCCACCAGTGAGAAGAACACTGAAGCTTTCTTT
CATSEKNTEAFF
>TRBJ2-1|-|TRBV3-1/TRBV3-2|few
TGTGCCAGCAGCCAAGGTATGGAGCGGGCGCCCTACAATGAGCAGTTCTTC
CASSQGMERAPYNEQFF